This T cell receptor beta chain stems from a study of identical twins. Study observations and caveats: Models underpredicted monozygotic twin sharing of out-of-frame TCR alpha. Fewer insertions were carried by abundant cord blood beta clonotypes, but none was seen in memory repertoires.

This clonotype has a handful of counts. Its antigen is unidentified. MiXCR, applied by TCRdb to the 5' RACE reads, yields one record per CDR3 protein. The repertoire holds about 890,000 distinct CDR3 sequences, with around an eighth as singletons. The data also belong to a second study, concerning yellow fever vaccine responses in identical twins.

Sequencing was done on a sample of PBMCs. The source is a woman aged 18-29 years in good health.

This CDR3 reads CASSQDQGQPQHF. CDR3 sequence (DNA): TGTGCCAGCAGCCAAGACCAGGGGCAGCCCCAGCATTTT. J is TRBJ1-5 and V is TRBV4-2; perhaps TRBD1 as D (6 bases). V lost 0 bases and J lost 7, with 7 bases in between. This CDR3 spans 13 amino acids. The germline gives CDR1 LGHNA, CDR2 YNFKEQ.